These 5 T cell receptor beta chains share one sample of origin, sequenced in a study of blood T cells in healthy people across ages. Through a sample-barcoded 5' primer and a J-beta primer mix, a second PCR was run for roughly 6 to 12 cycles. TCRdb reprocessed the 5' RACE reads via MiXCR and lists one record per CDR3 protein. The table records about 800,000 distinct CDR3 sequences, about 42% of them present only once. The sample consisted of blood. These receptors all come from a man older than 75 in good health.

This chain links TRBV30 with TRBJ2-7, with 8 bases identical to TRBD1. With V trimmed by 5 bases and J by 3 bases, 9 bases remained unmatched. The CDR3 spans 14 residues. Germline lookup yields CDR1 GTSNPN and CDR2 SVGIG (reference sequence). The CDR3 coding sequence is TGTGCCTGGCAAGGGCACAGGGGGTACTACGAGCAGTACTTC. As protein: CAWQGHRGYYEQYF.

This clonotype was observed a few times. V gene TRBV29-1 combines with J gene TRBJ2-7; 12 nucleotides match TRBD1. The CDR3 has 17 residues. Germline CDR1 is SQVTM and CDR2 is ANQGSEA. Losses at the gene ends were 4 bases for V and 7 bases for J; bases not matched to a gene: 17. The CDR3 DNA sequence: TGCAGCGTTGCCGATCTCATTGGGACAGGGGGCGCGGGGGAGCAGTACTTC. It yields the protein CSVADLIGTGGAGEQYF.

In this sample, this clonotype turned up a few times. The chain couples TRBV28 to TRBJ2-5, with 10 bases that match TRBD2. The J call may be incorrect, as the DNA end agrees better with TRBJ2-7. The CDR3 is 15 residues long. Germline V CDR1 and CDR2: MDHEN, SYDVKM. The CDR3 protein is CASSLPGTSDDEQYF. For the CDR3, the DNA is TGTGCCAGCAGTTTGCCCGGGACTAGCGACGACGAGCAGTACTTC.

This chain links TRBV10-3 with TRBJ2-2, with 9 positions matching TRBD1. This CDR3 contains 18 residues. Germline V gene data show CDR1 as ENHRY and CDR2 as SYGVKD. The junction had 15 bases not matched to a gene; V was cut back by 6 bases and J by 4 bases. CDR3 nucleotide sequence: TGTGCCATCAGCTCGGGACAGGGACTGCACGATGGCACCGGGGAGCTGTTTTTT. Residues: CAISSGQGLHDGTGELFF.

The chain combines TRBV10-3 with TRBJ2-7; TRBD2 might be the D (5 bases). With 8 bases removed from V and 3 bases from J, the gap between germline ends came to 14 bases. Germline CDR1 reads ENHRY; CDR2 reads SYGVKD. The CDR3 is 13 residues long. DNA for the CDR3: TGTGCCATCCGGGGTGCCTCCAACTACGAGCAGTACTTC. Translated: CAIRGASNYEQYF.